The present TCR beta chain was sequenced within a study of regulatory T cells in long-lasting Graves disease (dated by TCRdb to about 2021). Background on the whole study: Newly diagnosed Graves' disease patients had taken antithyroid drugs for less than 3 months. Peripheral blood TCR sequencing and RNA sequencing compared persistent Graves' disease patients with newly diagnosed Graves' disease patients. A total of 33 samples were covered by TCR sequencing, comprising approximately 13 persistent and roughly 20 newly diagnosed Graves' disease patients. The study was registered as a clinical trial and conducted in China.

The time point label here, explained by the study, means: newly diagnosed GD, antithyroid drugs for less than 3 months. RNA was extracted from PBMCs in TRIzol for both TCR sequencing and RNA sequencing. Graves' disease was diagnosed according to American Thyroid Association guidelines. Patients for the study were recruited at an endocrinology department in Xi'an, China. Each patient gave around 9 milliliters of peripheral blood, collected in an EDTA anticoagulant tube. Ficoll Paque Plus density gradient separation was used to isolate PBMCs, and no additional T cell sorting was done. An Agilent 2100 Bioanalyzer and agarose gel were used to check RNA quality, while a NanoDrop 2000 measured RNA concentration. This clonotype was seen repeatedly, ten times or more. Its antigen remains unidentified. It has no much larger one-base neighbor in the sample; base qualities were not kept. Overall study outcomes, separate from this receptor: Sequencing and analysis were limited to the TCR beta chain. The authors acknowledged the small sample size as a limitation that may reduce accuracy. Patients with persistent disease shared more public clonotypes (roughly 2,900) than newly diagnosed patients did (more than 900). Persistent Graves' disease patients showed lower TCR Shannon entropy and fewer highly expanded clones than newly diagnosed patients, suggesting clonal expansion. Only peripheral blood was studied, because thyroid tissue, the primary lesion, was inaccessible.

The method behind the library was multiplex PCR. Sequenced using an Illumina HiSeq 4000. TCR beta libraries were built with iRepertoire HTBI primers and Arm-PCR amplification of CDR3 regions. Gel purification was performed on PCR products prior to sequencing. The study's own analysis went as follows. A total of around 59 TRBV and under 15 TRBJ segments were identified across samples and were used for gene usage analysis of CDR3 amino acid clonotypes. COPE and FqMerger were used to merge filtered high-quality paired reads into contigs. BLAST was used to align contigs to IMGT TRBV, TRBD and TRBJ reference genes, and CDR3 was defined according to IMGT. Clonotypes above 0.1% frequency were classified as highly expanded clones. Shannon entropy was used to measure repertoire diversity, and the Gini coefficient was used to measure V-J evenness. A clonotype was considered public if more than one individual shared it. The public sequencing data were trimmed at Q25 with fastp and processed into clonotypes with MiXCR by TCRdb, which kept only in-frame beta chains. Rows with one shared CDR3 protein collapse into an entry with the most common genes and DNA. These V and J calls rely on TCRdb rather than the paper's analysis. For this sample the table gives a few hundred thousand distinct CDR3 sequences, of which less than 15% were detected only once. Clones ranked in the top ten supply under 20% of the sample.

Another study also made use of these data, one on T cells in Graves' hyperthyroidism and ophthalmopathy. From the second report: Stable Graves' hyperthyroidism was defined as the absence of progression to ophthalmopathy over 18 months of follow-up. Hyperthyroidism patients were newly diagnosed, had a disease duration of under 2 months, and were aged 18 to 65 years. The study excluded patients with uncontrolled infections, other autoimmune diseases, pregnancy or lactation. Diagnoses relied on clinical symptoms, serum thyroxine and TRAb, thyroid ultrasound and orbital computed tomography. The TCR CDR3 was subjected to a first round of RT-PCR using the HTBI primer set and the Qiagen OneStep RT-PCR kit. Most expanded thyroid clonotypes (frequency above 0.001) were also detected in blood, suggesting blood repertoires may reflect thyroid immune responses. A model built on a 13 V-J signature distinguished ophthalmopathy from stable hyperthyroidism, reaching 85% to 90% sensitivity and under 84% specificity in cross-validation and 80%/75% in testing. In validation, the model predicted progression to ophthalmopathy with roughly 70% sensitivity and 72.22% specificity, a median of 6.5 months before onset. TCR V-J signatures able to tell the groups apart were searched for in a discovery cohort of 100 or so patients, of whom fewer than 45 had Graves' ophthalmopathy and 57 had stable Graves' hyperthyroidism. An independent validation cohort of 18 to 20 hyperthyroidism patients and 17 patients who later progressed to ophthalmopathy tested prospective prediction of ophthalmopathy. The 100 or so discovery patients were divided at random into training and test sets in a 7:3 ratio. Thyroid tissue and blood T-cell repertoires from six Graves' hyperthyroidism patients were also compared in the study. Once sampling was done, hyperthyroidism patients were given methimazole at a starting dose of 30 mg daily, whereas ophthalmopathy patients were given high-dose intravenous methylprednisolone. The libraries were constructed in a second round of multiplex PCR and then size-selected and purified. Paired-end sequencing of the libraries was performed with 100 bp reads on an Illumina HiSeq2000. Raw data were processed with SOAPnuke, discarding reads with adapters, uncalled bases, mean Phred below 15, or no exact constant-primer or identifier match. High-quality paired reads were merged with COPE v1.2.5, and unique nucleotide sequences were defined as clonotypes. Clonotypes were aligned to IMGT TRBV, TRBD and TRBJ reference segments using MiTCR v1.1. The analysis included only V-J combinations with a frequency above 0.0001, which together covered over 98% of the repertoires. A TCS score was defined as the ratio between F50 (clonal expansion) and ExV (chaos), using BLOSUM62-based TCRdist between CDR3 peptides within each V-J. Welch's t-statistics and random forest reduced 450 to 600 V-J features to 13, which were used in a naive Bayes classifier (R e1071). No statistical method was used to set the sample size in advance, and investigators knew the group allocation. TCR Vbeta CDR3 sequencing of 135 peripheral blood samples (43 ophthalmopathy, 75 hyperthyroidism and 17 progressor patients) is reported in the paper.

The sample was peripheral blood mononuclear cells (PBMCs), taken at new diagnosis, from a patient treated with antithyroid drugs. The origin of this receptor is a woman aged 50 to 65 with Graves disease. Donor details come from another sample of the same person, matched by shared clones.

The sequenced DNA: TGTGCCAGCAGTTTAATAGGGGGCGGTGAGCAGTTCTTC. Translated, this gives CASSLIGGGEQFF. The rearrangement combines TRBV28 with TRBJ2-1, and 7 junctional nucleotides match TRBD1. V loses 2 bases at its end and J loses 9 bases; junction bases beyond the gene matches: 4. From a lookup of the germline V gene, CDR1 and CDR2 are MDHEN and SYDVKM. Spanning cysteine to phenylalanine, the CDR3 consists of 13 amino acids. Just CDR3 DNA is preserved here, 39 bases in frame from base 1.